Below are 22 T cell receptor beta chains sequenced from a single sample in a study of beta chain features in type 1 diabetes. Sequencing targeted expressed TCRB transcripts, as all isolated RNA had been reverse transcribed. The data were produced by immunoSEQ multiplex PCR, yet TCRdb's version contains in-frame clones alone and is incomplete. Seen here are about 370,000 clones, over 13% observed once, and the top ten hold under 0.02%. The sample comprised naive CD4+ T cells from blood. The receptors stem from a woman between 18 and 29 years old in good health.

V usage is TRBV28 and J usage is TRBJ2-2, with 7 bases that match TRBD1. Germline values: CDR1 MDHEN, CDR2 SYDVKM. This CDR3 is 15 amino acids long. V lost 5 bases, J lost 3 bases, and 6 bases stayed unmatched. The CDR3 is CASSPRTGYTGELFF. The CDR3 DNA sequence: TGTGCCAGCAGTCCCCGGACAGGCTACACCGGGGAGCTGTTTTTT.

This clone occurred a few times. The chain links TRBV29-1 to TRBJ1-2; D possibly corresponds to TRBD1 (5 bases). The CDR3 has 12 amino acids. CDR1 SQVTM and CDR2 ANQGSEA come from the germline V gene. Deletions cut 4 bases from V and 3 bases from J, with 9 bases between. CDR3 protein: CSVGARDYGYTF. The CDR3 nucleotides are TGCAGCGTTGGAGCCAGGGACTATGGCTACACCTTC.

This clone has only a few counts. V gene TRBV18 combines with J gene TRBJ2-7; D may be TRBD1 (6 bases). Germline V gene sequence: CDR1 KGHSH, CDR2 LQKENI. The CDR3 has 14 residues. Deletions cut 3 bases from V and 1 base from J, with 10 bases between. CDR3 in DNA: TGTGCCAGCTCACCCGACAGGCTATCCTACGAGCAGTACTTC. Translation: CASSPDRLSYEQYF. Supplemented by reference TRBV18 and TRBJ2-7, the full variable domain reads NAGVMQNPRHLVRRRGQEARLRCSPMKGHSHVYWYRQLPEEGLKFMVYLQKENIIDESGMPKERFSAEFPKEGPSILRIQQVVRGDSAAYFCASSPDRLSYEQYFGPGTRLTVT.

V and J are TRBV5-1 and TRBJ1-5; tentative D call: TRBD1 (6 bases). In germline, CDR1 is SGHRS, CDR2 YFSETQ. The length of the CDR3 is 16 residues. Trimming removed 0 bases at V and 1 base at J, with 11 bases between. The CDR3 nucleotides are TGCGCCAGCAGCTTGGCGCAGGGGCGAAGCAATCAGCCCCAGCATTTT. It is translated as CASSLAQGRSNQPQHF.

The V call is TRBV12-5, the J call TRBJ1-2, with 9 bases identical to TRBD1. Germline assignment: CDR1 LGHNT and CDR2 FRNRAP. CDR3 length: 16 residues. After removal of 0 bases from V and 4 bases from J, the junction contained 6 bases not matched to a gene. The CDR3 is CASGLVTGQGTYGYTF. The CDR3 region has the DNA TGTGCTAGTGGTTTGGTAACGGGACAGGGTACCTATGGCTACACCTTC.

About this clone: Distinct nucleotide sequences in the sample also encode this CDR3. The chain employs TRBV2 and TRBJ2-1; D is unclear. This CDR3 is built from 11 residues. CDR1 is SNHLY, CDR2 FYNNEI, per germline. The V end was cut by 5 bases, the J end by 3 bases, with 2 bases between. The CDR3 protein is CASSLYNEQFF. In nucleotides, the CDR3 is TGTGCCAGCAGTCTCTACAATGAGCAGTTCTTC.

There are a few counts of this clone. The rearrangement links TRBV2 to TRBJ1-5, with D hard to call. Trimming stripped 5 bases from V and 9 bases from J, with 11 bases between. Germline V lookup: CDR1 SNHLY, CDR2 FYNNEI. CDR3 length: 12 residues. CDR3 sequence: CASSILSGPQHF. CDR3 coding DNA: TGTGCCAGCAGTATCCTCAGCGGGCCCCAGCATTTT. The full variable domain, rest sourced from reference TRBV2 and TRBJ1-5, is EPEVTQTPSHQVTQMGQEVILRCVPISNHLYFYWYRQILGQKVEFLVSFYNNEISEKSEIFDDQFSVERPDGSNFTLKIRSTKLEDSAMYFCASSILSGPQHFGDGTRLSIL.

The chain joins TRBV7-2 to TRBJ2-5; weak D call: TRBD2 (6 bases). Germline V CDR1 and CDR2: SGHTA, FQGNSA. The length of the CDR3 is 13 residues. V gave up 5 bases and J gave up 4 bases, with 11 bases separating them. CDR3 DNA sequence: TGTGCCAGCAGCATGACTAGTGGAGAGACCCAGTACTTC. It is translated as CASSMTSGETQYF. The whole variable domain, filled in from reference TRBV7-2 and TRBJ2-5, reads GAGVSQSPSNKVTEKGKDVELRCDPISGHTALYWYRQSLGQGLEFLIYFQGNSAPDKSGLPSDRFSAERTGGSVSTLTIQRTQQEDSAVYLCASSMTSGETQYFGPGTRLLVL.

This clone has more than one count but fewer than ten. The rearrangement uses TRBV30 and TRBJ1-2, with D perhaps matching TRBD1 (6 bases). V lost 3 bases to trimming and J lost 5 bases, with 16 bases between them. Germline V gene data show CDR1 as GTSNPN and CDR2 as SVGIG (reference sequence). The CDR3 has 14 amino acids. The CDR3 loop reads CAWRASGAWYGYTF. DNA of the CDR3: TGTGCCTGGAGGGCTTCAGGGGCTTGGTATGGCTACACCTTC.

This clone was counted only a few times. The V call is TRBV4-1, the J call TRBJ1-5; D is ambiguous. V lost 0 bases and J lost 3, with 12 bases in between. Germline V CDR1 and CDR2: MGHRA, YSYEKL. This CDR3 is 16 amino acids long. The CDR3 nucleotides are TGCGCCAGCAGCCAAGAAGCACCAGGTCTCAATCAGCCCCAGCATTTT. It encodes CASSQEAPGLNQPQHF.

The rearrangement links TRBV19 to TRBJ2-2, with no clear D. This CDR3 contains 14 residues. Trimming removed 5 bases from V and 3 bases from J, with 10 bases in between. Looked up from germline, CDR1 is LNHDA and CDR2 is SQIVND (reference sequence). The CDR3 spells CASSSGYDTGELFF. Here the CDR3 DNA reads TGTGCCAGTAGTTCGGGTTACGACACCGGGGAGCTGTTTTTT.

The CDR3 sequence is CASSGRGYEQFF. Here the CDR3 DNA reads TGTGCCAGCAGCGGGCGGGGTTATGAGCAGTTCTTC. The V and J genes are TRBV7-3 and TRBJ2-1; tentative D call: TRBD2 (6 bases). Germline V gene sequence: CDR1 SGHTA, CDR2 FQGTGA. CDR3 length equals 12 residues. Trimming cost V 5 bases and J 8 bases, with 10 bases left between them.

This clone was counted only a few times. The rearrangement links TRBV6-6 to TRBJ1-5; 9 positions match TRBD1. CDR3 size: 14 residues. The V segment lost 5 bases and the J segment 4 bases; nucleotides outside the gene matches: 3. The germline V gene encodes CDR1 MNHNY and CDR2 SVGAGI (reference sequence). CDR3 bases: TGTGCCAGCAGTAGGACAGGGGAGAATCAGCCCCAGCATTTT. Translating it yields CASSRTGENQPQHF.

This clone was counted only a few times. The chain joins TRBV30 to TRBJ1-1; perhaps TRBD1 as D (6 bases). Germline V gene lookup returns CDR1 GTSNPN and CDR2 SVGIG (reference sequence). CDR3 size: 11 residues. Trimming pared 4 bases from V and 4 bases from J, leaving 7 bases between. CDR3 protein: CAWNRATEAFF. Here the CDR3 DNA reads TGTGCCTGGAACAGGGCCACTGAAGCTTTCTTT.

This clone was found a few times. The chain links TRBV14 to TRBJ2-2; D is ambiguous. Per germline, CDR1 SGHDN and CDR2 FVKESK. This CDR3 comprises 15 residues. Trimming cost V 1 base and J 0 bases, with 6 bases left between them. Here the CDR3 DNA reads TGTGCCAGCAGCCAAGTTGTCACGAACACCGGGGAGCTGTTTTTT. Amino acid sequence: CASSQVVTNTGELFF.

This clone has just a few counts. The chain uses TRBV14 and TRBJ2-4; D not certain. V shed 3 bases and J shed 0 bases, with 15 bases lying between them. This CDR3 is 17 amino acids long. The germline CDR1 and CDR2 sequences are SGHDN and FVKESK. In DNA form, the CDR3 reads TGTGCCAGCAGCCACCAATCAGGTTTACTAGCCAAAAACATTCAGTACTTC. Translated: CASSHQSGLLAKNIQYF.

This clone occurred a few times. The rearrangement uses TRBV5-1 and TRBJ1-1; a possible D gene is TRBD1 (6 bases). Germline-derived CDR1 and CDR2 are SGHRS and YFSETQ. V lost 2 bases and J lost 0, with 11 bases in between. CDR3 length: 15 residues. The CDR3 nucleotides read TGCGCCAGCAGCTTAATGCAGGGGCTGAACACTGAAGCTTTCTTT. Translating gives CASSLMQGLNTEAFF. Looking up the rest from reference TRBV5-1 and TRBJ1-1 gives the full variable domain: KAGVTQTPRYLIKTRGQQVTLSCSPISGHRSVSWYQQTPGQGLQFLFEYFSETQRNKGNFPGRFSGRQFSNSRSEMNVSTLELGDSALYLCASSLMQGLNTEAFFGQGTRLTVV.

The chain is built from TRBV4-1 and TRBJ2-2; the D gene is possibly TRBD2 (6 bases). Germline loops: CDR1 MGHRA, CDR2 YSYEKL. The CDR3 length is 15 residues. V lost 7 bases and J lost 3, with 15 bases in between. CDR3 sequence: CASKGFSGDTGELFF. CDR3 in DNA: TGCGCCAGCAAGGGTTTTTCGGGGGACACCGGGGAGCTGTTTTTT.

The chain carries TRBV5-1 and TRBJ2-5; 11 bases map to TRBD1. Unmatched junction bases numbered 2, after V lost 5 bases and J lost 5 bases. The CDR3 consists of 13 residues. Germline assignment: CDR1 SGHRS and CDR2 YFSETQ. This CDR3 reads CASRGTGGETQYF. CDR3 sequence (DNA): TGCGCCAGCAGAGGGACAGGGGGTGAGACCCAGTACTTC.

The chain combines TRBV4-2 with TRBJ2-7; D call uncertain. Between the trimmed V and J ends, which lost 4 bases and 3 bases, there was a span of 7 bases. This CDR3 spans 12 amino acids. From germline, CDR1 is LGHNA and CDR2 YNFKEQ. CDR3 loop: CASSRSGYEQYF. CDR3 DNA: TGTGCCAGCAGCCGGAGTGGCTACGAGCAGTACTTC.

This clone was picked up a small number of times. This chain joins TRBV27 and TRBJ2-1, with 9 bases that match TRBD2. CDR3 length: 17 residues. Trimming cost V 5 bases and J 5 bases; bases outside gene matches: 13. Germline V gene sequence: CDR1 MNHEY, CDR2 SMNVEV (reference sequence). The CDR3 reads CASSPPFSGRSNNEQFF. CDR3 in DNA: TGTGCCAGCAGTCCCCCCTTTAGCGGGAGAAGTAACAATGAGCAGTTCTTC.

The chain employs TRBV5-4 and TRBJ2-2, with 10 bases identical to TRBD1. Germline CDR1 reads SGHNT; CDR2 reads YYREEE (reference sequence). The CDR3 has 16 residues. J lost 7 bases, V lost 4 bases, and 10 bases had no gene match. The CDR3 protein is CASSPPGTGVVGELFF. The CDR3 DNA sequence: TGTGCCAGCAGCCCGCCCGGGACAGGGGTAGTCGGGGAGCTGTTTTTT.